This record concerns one T cell receptor (beta chain) sequence. Its specificity is unknown. This specimen comes from a study of cytomegalovirus exposure and HLA in healthy donors. Study-wide findings and caveats: The study put 150 or so TCR beta chains on its list as cytomegalovirus-associated.

The CDR3 extends over 14 amino acids. The V end lost 0 bases, the J end lost 9 bases, and 12 bases lay between the germline ends. The germline V gene has CDR1 MGHRA and CDR2 YSYEKL. The method was immunoSEQ multiplex PCR; TCRdb's version includes in-frame clones alone and lacks a portion of them. The sample lists some 240,000 clones; more than 75% were seen once. The material sequenced was PBMCs. This clonotype was sampled from a woman under 30 in good health and CMV-seropositive. This sequence joins TRBV4-1 and TRBJ2-1; the D gene is possibly TRBD2 (5 bases). In DNA form, the CDR3 reads TGCGCCAGCAGCCAAGAGGGGAGAGCCACTGAGCAGTTCTTC. Translating it yields CASSQEGRATEQFF.